This paragraph covers one T cell receptor beta chain sequence. Which antigen it targets is not known. Sequencing relied on a NextSeq 550. The Human TCR Profiling Kit (MiLaboratory) was used to prepare UMI-labeled 5' RACE TRB cDNA libraries. The full amount of extracted RNA was used for cDNA synthesis, and the full amount of resulting cDNA was used for PCR amplification. Libraries were prepared in parallel with an identical number of PCR cycles. The paper's data handling went like this. With a minimum of two reads required per UMI, MIGEC and MiXCR pulled out about 49,000 +/- 11,000 unique UMI-labeled TRB cDNA molecules from each library. On average, each library contained about 40,000 +/- 10,000 functional in-frame TRB CDR3 nucleotide clonotypes without stop codons. After each sample was downsampled to 5000 UMI-labeled TRB molecules, VDJtools was used to calculate diversity metrics such as normalized Shannon-Wiener and Chao1. VDJtools computed clonotype-size-weighted physicochemical properties of the central five CDR3 residues: interaction energy, strength, volume and Kidera factor 4. The reads went through TCRdb reprocessing, and each CDR3 protein sequence gets one entry with no DNA. Here the V and J calls rest on TCRdb's processing, not on the authors' analysis. This sample's table lists about 5,500 distinct CDR3 sequences. The leading ten clones occupy just under 2% of the sample.

From the cysteine up to the phenylalanine, the CDR3 has a length of 13 residues. Only the protein is on record. The germline V gene (reference sequence) sets CDR1 to DFQATT and CDR2 to SNEGSKA. Each CD8+ T cell subset was flow-sorted in triplicate, and 300,000 or so cells per subset were placed directly into RLT lysis buffer. Naive CD8+ T cells were defined stringently as CD45RO-CCR7+CD27+CD95- to exclude memory contaminants. Using standard density gradient centrifugation, peripheral blood mononuclear cells were isolated from buffy coats. Naive CXCR3-negative and CXCR3-positive CD8+ T cells were flow-sorted on a FACSAria III. Total RNA was extracted from sorted cells with an RNeasy Mini Kit. This sample was taken from a study of CXCR3-negative and CXCR3-positive naive CD8 T cells (dated by TCRdb to the late 2010s). Study-level background: Approximately 140 million TRB reads were obtained in total, roughly 1.5 +/- 0.3 million reads per library. Data from 11 donors, pooled across two independent experiments, went into the diversity and physicochemical repertoire analyses. The TRBV-TRBJ cluster analysis covered naive subsets from roughly 5 donors and memory cells from 3 donors.

Broad study findings and their caveats: Because surface CD5, which is linked to self-reactivity in mice, was comparable between the naive subsets, TCR interaction strength was also inferred from the physicochemical properties of TRB CDR3s. Freshly isolated PBMCs were used for most assays because CXCR3 expression went down partially after cryopreservation. TRB CDR3s from CXCR3-positive naive cells showed higher hydrophobicity (lower Kidera factor 4), lower energy, and higher strength and volume indices than CXCR3-negative naive cells. Within the same donor, TRBV-TRBJ usage looked similar between naive CXCR3-negative and CXCR3-positive cells, but memory cells had distinct patterns. Comparably high repertoire diversity was found in both naive subsets, whereas much lower repertoire diversity was found in memory CD8+ T cells.

This receptor chain uses TRBV20-1 and TRBJ2-5; TCRdb outputs TRBD2, but without DNA this stays unchecked. The source is a human donor in good health. Some clones in this sample may be carry-over from other donors' samples. Sequencing was done on a sample of naive CXCR3+ CD8+ T cells from blood. The cell subset or site label for this specimen denotes: CD45RO-CCR7+CD27+CD95- naive CD8+ T cells expressing CXCR3 (TNR3+). The CDR3 region: CSAGSGEDVTQYF.